This TCR beta chain was documented in a study of T cells after yellow fever vaccination. One entry per CDR3 protein, called by TCRdb with MiXCR from the 5' RACE reads. The repertoire has some 300,000 distinct CDR3 sequences, roughly 10% of them found once; the top ten carry about 3%. This clonotype was counted a few times. V lost 2 bases and J lost 4; bases outside the gene matches: 9. Germline V gene lookup returns CDR1 MNHEY and CDR2 SVGEGT. The CDR3 spans 16 residues. This receptor was obtained from a man between 18 and 35 years old who received the YFV17D yellow fever vaccine. The chain has TRBV6-2 or TRBV6-3 and TRBJ2-5; 8 nucleotides agree with TRBD1. Sequencing was performed on CD4+ T cells sorted from PBMCs, taken 45 days after the yellow fever booster vaccination. CDR3 in amino acids: CASSYQGAHNGETQYF. The CDR3 DNA follows: TGTGCCAGCAGTTACCAGGGGGCGCATAATGGAGAGACCCAGTACTTC.